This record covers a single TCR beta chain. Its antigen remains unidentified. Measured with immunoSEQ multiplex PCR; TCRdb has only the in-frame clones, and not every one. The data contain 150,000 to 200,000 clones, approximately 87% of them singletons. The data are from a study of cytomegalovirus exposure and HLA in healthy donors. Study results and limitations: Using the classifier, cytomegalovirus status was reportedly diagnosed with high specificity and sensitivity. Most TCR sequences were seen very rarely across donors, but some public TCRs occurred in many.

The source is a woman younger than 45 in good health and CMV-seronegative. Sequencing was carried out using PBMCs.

DNA of the CDR3: TGTGCCAGCAGAAGCGGGAGGGCCTCCGGAAACATTCAGTACTTC. Translated, it gives CASRSGRASGNIQYF. The genes are TRBV27 and TRBJ2-4, with 10 bases that match TRBD2. In germline, CDR1 is MNHEY, CDR2 SMNVEV (reference sequence). V gave up 6 bases and J gave up 6 bases; unmatched junction bases: 8. The CDR3 spans 15 residues.